The T cell receptor beta chain described here comes from a study of blood T cell repertoires in COVID-19. Across the study: Specimens from acute and convalescent COVID-19 originated in the United States, Italy and Spain.

CDR1 is MNHEY and CDR2 is SMNVEV in the germline V gene (reference sequence). This CDR3 spans 13 amino acids. Deletions cut 6 bases from V and 4 bases from J, with 12 bases between. As processed by the authors: Amplification of reference gene primers provided the estimated nucleated cell counts. The protocol was immunoSEQ multiplex PCR, while the TCRdb copy is restricted to in-frame clones and leaves out a portion. V and J calls and clone size follow that table, whereas D and trimming were derived from the DNA. The table lists 110,000 or so clones, 85% of them singletons. This TCR came from a human donor in a cohort sampled during active COVID-19. The sequencing sample was made of peripheral blood. V usage is TRBV27 and J usage is TRBJ1-1; D perhaps matches TRBD1 (5 bases). This CDR3 reads CASSLKTGTEAFF. The CDR3 DNA follows: TGTGCCAGCAGCCTAAAAACAGGCACTGAAGCTTTCTTT.